This TCR beta chain was retrieved from a study of cytomegalovirus exposure and HLA in healthy donors. V lost 2 bases and J lost 7; bases outside the gene matches: 8. Per the germline V gene, CDR1 is KGHSH and CDR2 is LQKENI. The CDR3 has 16 residues. The PCR used 60 Vbeta and 13 Jbeta primers. Profiling relied on immunoSEQ multiplex PCR, and the TCRdb table lists in-frame clones only, not all of them. In the table there are under 200,000 clones, around 79% of which are singletons. The receptor was derived from a man younger than 35 in good health and CMV-seronegative. The sample was PBMCs. The chain joins TRBV18 to TRBJ1-4; 9 bases are shared with TRBD1. CDR3 in DNA: TGTGCCAGCTCACCAGGACGGACAGGGGAAGGTGAAAAACTGTTTTTT. As protein: CASSPGRTGEGEKLFF.